The TCR beta chain described here comes from a study of blood T cell repertoires in COVID-19. Background on the study: The United States, Italy and Spain provided the acute and convalescent COVID-19 samples. T cells, B-cell-depleted T cells, or PBMCs provided the cDNA or gDNA that served as material.

Trimming stripped 6 bases from V and 4 bases from J, with 15 bases between. The CDR3 totals 14 residues. Per the germline V gene, CDR1 is MNHEY and CDR2 is SVGEGT. As handled by the study authors: Researchers report that nucleated cell counts were estimated from reference gene primer amplification. The method was immunoSEQ multiplex PCR; TCRdb's version includes in-frame clones alone and lacks a portion of them. V, J and clone size are taken as reported in that table, and D and trimming were inferred from the DNA itself. This table has 200,000 or so clones, around 84% appearing once. Source material: peripheral blood. The chain carries TRBV6-2 or TRBV6-3 and TRBJ1-1; no clear D. This receptor was obtained from a woman aged 60 to 75 who had recovered from COVID-19. This CDR3 is CASSELRGTTEAFF. CDR3 DNA sequence: TGTGCCAGCAGCGAACTTCGGGGTACCACTGAAGCTTTCTTT.